This paragraph reports one TCR beta chain. Antigen specificity is unknown. TCRdb independently ran MiXCR on the 5' RACE reads; one entry per CDR3 protein. The sample carries about 290,000 distinct CDR3 sequences, approximately 15% recorded once. This CDR3 has 16 residues. Losses at the gene ends were 2 bases for V and 6 bases for J; bases not matched to a gene: 9. The germline gives CDR1 SGHNT, CDR2 YYREEE (reference sequence). This entry belongs to a study of T-cell memory formation after mild COVID-19. Overall study: Largely donor-specific sequence clusters came from a couple of donors.

Study conclusions and caveats: What remained unconfirmed was the SARS-CoV-2 specificity of second-wave clones peaking on day 37. There were some responding clones in pre-infection memory, which suggested that cross-reactive memory had joined.

The specimen sequenced was PBMCs or a T cell subset sorted from them (not recorded which). The chain has TRBV5-4 and TRBJ2-1; 9 positions match TRBD2. The origin of this receptor is a man younger than 30 who had mild COVID-19 (a few samples of this study predate the infection). Cell type and time point are not known. CDR3 residues: CASSFGGGAVGNEQFF. CDR3 bases: TGTGCCAGCAGCTTTGGCGGGGGGGCGGTTGGCAATGAGCAGTTCTTC.